Described below is a single T cell receptor (beta chain) sequence and its context. The clone's antigen remains unknown. No much larger clone exists at a distance of one base, and base qualities are not known. The sample belongs to a study of blood T cells in healthy people across ages (dated by TCRdb to 2015 to 2017). Some background on the complete study: Template switching captured roughly one uniquely barcoded TCR beta cDNA molecule per two T cells in model experiments. The study measured age-related changes in TCR beta repertoire diversity using deep sequencing normalized with unique cDNA molecular identifiers. Four age groups were formed from the donors: young (average 16 years), middle-aged (around 37), aged (more than 55) and long-lived (approximately 78). Donors of different ages were randomly distributed across sequencing lanes to avoid experimental bias. The study analyzed two additional independent replicas of 1 million unique cDNA reads from the same blood draw for two donors, one aged 18 to 30 and one aged 80 or older.

Donors were under 40 systemically healthy Caucasian individuals from Russia aged roughly 6 to 90 years. Each donor gave about 9.7 milliliters of peripheral blood, drawn into EDTA-treated Vacutainer tubes. Ficoll-Paque density-gradient centrifugation was used to isolate PBMCs, with at least 7 million per sample. Trizol reagent was used to extract total RNA from the PBMCs, yielding at least 5.5 micrograms per sample. Naive CD45RAhigh/CD27high T cell percentages were measured by flow cytometry on a PBMC aliquot from every donor. What the work shows at the level of the full study, not this receptor alone: As age increased, observed TCR beta diversity per million T cells dropped in a roughly linear way, and a significant reduction was already evident by age 40. Compared with the aged group, the long-lived group had more naive CD4+ T cells, fewer expanded clones and increased TCR diversity, suggesting age selection. Because profiling used bulk unsorted PBMCs, naive and antigen-experienced compartments could not be compared conclusively. Observed TCR beta diversity correlated strongly with the percentage of naive T cells measured by flow cytometry. Donor CMV infection status was unknown, potentially confounding age-related changes in expanded clonotypes. Estimates of total diversity based on one million sequenced T cells were considered lower bounds and underestimates.

The method behind the library was 5' RACE. The data were produced on an Illumina HiSeq 2500. A second PCR of 7 to 11 cycles was performed with a sample-barcoded 5' primer and a J-beta primer mix. Each TCR beta cDNA molecule received a unique molecular identifier from a template-switch 5' adaptor carrying 12 random nucleotides. Each sample yielded at least 2.5 million CDR3-containing paired-end reads. First-strand cDNA was synthesized from all RNA with the Mint cDNA synthesis kit, primed by a TRBC-specific oligonucleotide. Following uracil-DNA glycosylase treatment, all cDNA underwent a first 18-cycle PCR with the universal primers M1SS and BC2_uni_R. On the authors' methods: For normalization, 1 million high-quality reads were randomly selected from each sample, with every read carrying a distinct molecular identifier. Reads with shared molecular identifiers were discarded instead of being binned into consensus sequences. MiTCR, run with a Q25 quality threshold and the strictest error-elimination algorithm, handled CDR3 identification, clonotype clustering and error correction. A nonparametric unseen species model with Euler transformation was used to estimate lower-bound total TCR beta diversity. TCRdb redid the processing of the public reads, applying fastp at Q25 and MiXCR, and retained in-frame beta chains. Duplicate CDR3 protein sequences are folded into a single record with the most common DNA and genes. TCRdb, not the original authors, processed these V and J calls. The sample table holds 2 million or so distinct CDR3 sequences, of which roughly 52% were seen once. The ten largest clones add up to around 2.1% of the sample.

The sequence was collected from a woman aged 40 to 49 in good health. Sequences were obtained from blood.

The DNA is TGTGCCAGCAGCCAACAGGTGATCTACGAGCAGTACTTC. The resulting protein is CASSQQVIYEQYF. The chain couples TRBV3-1 to TRBJ2-7; the D gene cannot be resolved reliably. The germline V gene (reference sequence) specifies LGHDT as CDR1 and YNNKEL as CDR2. V lost 2 bases and J lost 3 bases; the stretch between them is 8 bases long. Counted from cysteine to phenylalanine, this CDR3 has 13 amino acids. Solely the CDR3 DNA is kept, with 39 bases framed from the first base.